Below, 29 T cell receptor beta chains from the same sample are listed, as sequenced in a study of blood T cell repertoires in COVID-19. The assay was immunoSEQ multiplex PCR, and TCRdb's table has in-frame clones only and misses some. Found here are about 55,000 clones, about 87% of them singletons; the top ten hold roughly 3.9%. Input material: peripheral blood. The receptors derive from a man aged 40-49 years with COVID-19, enrolled during active disease.

The genes are TRBV19 and TRBJ2-6; D possibly corresponds to TRBD2 (5 bases). Germline CDR1 LNHDA, CDR2 SQIVND (reference sequence). Trimming removed 3 bases at V and 2 bases at J, with 8 bases between. The length of the CDR3 is 15 residues. CDR3 in amino acids: CASSIEGPGANVLTF. The CDR3 coding sequence is TGTGCCAGTAGTATTGAGGGTCCTGGGGCCAACGTCCTGACTTTC.

The rearrangement links TRBV28 to TRBJ1-2; a possible D gene is TRBD1 (5 bases). CDR3 length: 14 residues. Germline V CDR1 and CDR2: MDHEN, SYDVKM. The V end was cut by 5 bases, the J end by 7 bases, with 17 bases between. CDR3 amino acids: CASSPDRTASGYTF. Written as DNA, the CDR3 is TGTGCCAGCAGTCCAGACAGAACGGCGAGTGGCTACACCTTC.

This chain uses TRBV11-2 with TRBJ1-4; D is ambiguous. The CDR3 spans 13 residues. Germline CDR1 reads SGHAT; CDR2 reads FQNNGV. V was shortened by 6 bases and J by 8 bases, with 13 bases between the two germline ends. In nucleotides, the CDR3 is TGTGCCAGCAGACCGGAGGGTGGGGAAAAACTGTTTTTT. This sequence encodes CASRPEGGEKLFF.

The chain recombines TRBV3-1 (or the pseudogene TRBV3-2) with TRBJ2-5, with 8 nucleotides matching TRBD2. CDR3 size: 16 residues. Trimming removed 3 bases from V and 5 bases from J; junction bases left unmatched: 11. Germline-derived CDR1 and CDR2 are LGHDT and YNNKEL (reference sequence). CDR3 bases: TGTGCCAGCAGCCATTCCATTCGGGGGGGCCGGGAGACCCAGTACTTC. Translated, it gives CASSHSIRGGRETQYF.

The chain couples TRBV7-3 to TRBJ2-6, with 9 bases lining up with TRBD1. The germline V gene encodes CDR1 SGHTA and CDR2 FQGTGA. V shed 0 bases, J shed 4 bases, and the junction held 4 bases outside the gene matches. The CDR3 is 17 amino acids. The chain's CDR3 is CASSLTQGAAGANVLTF. The CDR3 nucleotides read TGTGCCAGCAGCTTAACACAGGGGGCTGCCGGGGCCAACGTCCTGACTTTC.

In this sample, this clone turned up once. The genes are TRBV5-1 and TRBJ2-4, with 8 positions matching TRBD2. The CDR3 is made up of 16 amino acids. From germline, CDR1 is SGHRS and CDR2 YFSETQ. Unmatched junction bases numbered 6, after V lost 3 bases and J lost 1 base. The CDR3 is CASSYEAGAAKNIQYF. The DNA of the CDR3 is TGCGCCAGCAGCTACGAAGCGGGGGCCGCCAAAAACATTCAGTACTTC. Filled out from reference TRBV5-1 and TRBJ2-4, the complete variable domain reads KAGVTQTPRYLIKTRGQQVTLSCSPISGHRSVSWYQQTPGQGLQFLFEYFSETQRNKGNFPGRFSGRQFSNSRSEMNVSTLELGDSALYLCASSYEAGAAKNIQYFGAGTRLSVL.

As DNA, the CDR3 is TGTGCCAGCAGCCCTCGCTTCGACAGGGAGACCCAGTACTTC. It translates to CASSPRFDRETQYF. The genes are TRBV5-6 and TRBJ2-5; D is possibly TRBD1 (6 bases). The CDR3 totals 14 residues. The V gene's germline CDR1 is SGHDT and CDR2 YYEEEE. V dropped 4 bases and J dropped 5 bases, with 15 bases sitting between them.

V usage is TRBV3-1 (or the pseudogene TRBV3-2) and J usage is TRBJ1-1, with no clear D. CDR1 is LGHDT, CDR2 YNNKEL, per germline (reference sequence). V was cut by 2 bases and J by 1 base, with 8 bases left in between. The CDR3 has 14 amino acids. The chain's CDR3 is CASSQNSRNTEAFF. The DNA for the CDR3 is TGTGCCAGCAGCCAAAACAGCAGGAACACTGAAGCTTTCTTT.

The rearrangement uses TRBV28 and TRBJ2-5; 10 bases are shared with TRBD1. The CDR3 totals 14 residues. Unmatched junction bases numbered 6, after V lost 6 bases and J lost 5 bases. CDR1 MDHEN and CDR2 SYDVKM come from the germline V gene. CDR3 nucleotides: TGTGCCAGCAGAGGACAGGGGGTCCTGGAGACCCAGTACTTC. Protein: CASRGQGVLETQYF.

The chain has TRBV12-3 or TRBV12-4 and TRBJ1-2; 7 nucleotides align to TRBD1. With V trimmed by 5 bases and J by 7 bases, 7 bases remained unmatched. The CDR3 has 13 residues. The CDR3 nucleotides are TGTGCCAGCAGTCCGACAGGGCAGTTTGGCTACACCTTC. Translated: CASSPTGQFGYTF.

This chain joins TRBV14 and TRBJ2-7, with 7 bases matching TRBD1. V shed 3 bases, J shed 6 bases, and the junction held 5 bases outside the gene matches. Germline values: CDR1 SGHDN, CDR2 FVKESK. This CDR3 spans 13 amino acids. CDR3 coding DNA: TGTGCCAGCAGCCATCAGGACAGGCGCGAGCAGTACTTC. Residues: CASSHQDRREQYF.

As DNA, the CDR3 is TGTGCCAGCAGTTACTCTGCGGTACCCACAGATACGCAGTATTTT. Protein sequence: CASSYSAVPTDTQYF. The chain carries TRBV6-2 or TRBV6-3 and TRBJ2-3, with no clear D. V was pared by 0 bases and J by 2 bases, with 9 bases between. The CDR3 extends over 15 amino acids. Germline-derived CDR1 and CDR2 are MNHEY and SVGEGT.

The chain carries TRBV2 and TRBJ2-5; 7 bases are a match to TRBD2. Trimming cost V 9 bases and J 0 bases; bases outside gene matches: 7. The CDR3 has 14 amino acids. The V gene's germline CDR1 is SNHLY and CDR2 FYNNEI. Here the CDR3 reads CARKLAENQETQYF. CDR3 nucleotide sequence: TGTGCCAGGAAGCTAGCGGAGAACCAAGAGACCCAGTACTTC.

The gene calls are TRBV2 and TRBJ1-3; unclear D gene. CDR3 size: 14 residues. Trimming took 8 bases from V and 2 from J, leaving 13 bases between them. CDR1 is SNHLY, CDR2 FYNNEI, per germline. This chain's CDR3 is CASGQSRTGNTIYF. CDR3 coding DNA: TGTGCCAGCGGGCAGTCAAGGACTGGAAACACCATATATTTT. The full variable domain, its missing parts supplied by reference TRBV2 and TRBJ1-3, is EPEVTQTPSHQVTQMGQEVILRCVPISNHLYFYWYRQILGQKVEFLVSFYNNEISEKSEIFDDQFSVERPDGSNFTLKIRSTKLEDSAMYFCASGQSRTGNTIYFGEGSWLTVV.

This clone has a handful of counts. The genes are TRBV5-4 and TRBJ1-2, with 9 bases identical to TRBD1. Germline trimming cut 4 bases from V and 7 bases from J; bases unmatched to any gene: 2. Per germline, CDR1 SGHNT and CDR2 YYREEE (reference sequence). The CDR3 is 12 amino acids. This chain's CDR3 is CASSRDRAGYTF. CDR3 in DNA: TGTGCCAGCAGCCGGGACAGGGCTGGCTACACCTTC.

The V call is TRBV28, the J call TRBJ1-2; D remains ambiguous. V dropped 8 bases and J dropped 2 bases, with 9 bases sitting between them. The CDR3 runs to 12 residues. Germline CDR1 and CDR2: MDHEN and SYDVKM. The DNA for the CDR3 is TGTGCCAGCGCGAGGGCCAACTATGGCTACACCTTC. This translates into CASARANYGYTF.

This clone was found a few times. The genes are TRBV5-1 and TRBJ1-1; D possibly corresponds to TRBD1 (5 bases). The CDR3 consists of 13 residues. Germline assignment: CDR1 SGHRS and CDR2 YFSETQ. Trimming left V 4 bases short and J 1 base short, with 8 bases between. CDR3 DNA sequence: TGCGCCAGCAGCCCAGGACAGAACACTGAAGCTTTCTTT. Encoded protein: CASSPGQNTEAFF. Looking up the rest from reference TRBV5-1 and TRBJ1-1 gives the full variable domain: KAGVTQTPRYLIKTRGQQVTLSCSPISGHRSVSWYQQTPGQGLQFLFEYFSETQRNKGNFPGRFSGRQFSNSRSEMNVSTLELGDSALYLCASSPGQNTEAFFGQGTRLTVV.

The V and J genes are TRBV7-2 and TRBJ2-7; D gene unclear. Deletions cut 2 bases from V and 3 bases from J, with 14 bases between. CDR1 is SGHTA and CDR2 is FQGNSA in the germline V gene. The CDR3 consists of 15 residues. The CDR3 spells CASSLYLGGGYEQYF. The CDR3 DNA reads as TGTGCCAGCAGCTTATATTTAGGCGGTGGCTACGAGCAGTACTTC.

The rearrangement uses TRBV19 and TRBJ1-2; no reliable D call. Germline V gene data show CDR1 as LNHDA and CDR2 as SQIVND (reference sequence). V was trimmed by 9 bases and J by 3 bases, leaving 20 bases between them. This CDR3 spans 15 amino acids. The CDR3 is CASSHGGTVDYGYTF. CDR3 coding DNA: TGTGCCAGCTCCCACGGAGGTACTGTGGACTATGGCTACACCTTC.

This clone was picked up one time. This chain uses TRBV19 with TRBJ2-6, with 13 bases matching TRBD2. The CDR3 runs 19 residues. J gave up 1 base and V 4 bases, and 7 bases lay outside the gene matches. CDR1 is LNHDA and CDR2 is SQIVND in the germline V gene (reference sequence). The CDR3 sequence is CASSTRGLAGKSGANVLTF. Here the CDR3 DNA reads TGTGCCAGTAGTACGAGGGGACTAGCGGGGAAATCTGGGGCCAACGTCCTGACTTTC.

The chain uses TRBV30 and TRBJ1-5; 7 bases align to TRBD1. CDR3 length: 14 amino acids. Germline CDR1 is GTSNPN and CDR2 is SVGIG (reference sequence). The ends lost 8 bases at V and 2 bases at J; junction bases unmatched: 9. CDR3 in DNA: TGTGCCGGACAGGAAGGGAGCGGCAATCAGCCCCAGCATTTT. As protein: CAGQEGSGNQPQHF.

CDR3 loop: CASSFYGGSGVQETQYF. CDR3 DNA: TGTGCCAGCAGCTTTTATGGAGGTAGCGGGGTCCAAGAGACCCAGTACTTC. The chain carries TRBV5-4 and TRBJ2-5; 8 positions agree with TRBD2. The CDR3 is 17 amino acids. Germline lookup yields CDR1 SGHNT and CDR2 YYREEE (reference sequence). J was trimmed by 1 base and V by 2 bases; bases with no gene match: 10.

This clone was counted between two and nine times. The chain has TRBV2 and TRBJ1-6, with 8 bases identical to TRBD1. Germline-derived CDR1 and CDR2 are SNHLY and FYNNEI. Trimming took 8 bases from V and 7 from J; bases not matched to a gene: 10. This CDR3 has 15 residues. CDR3 residues: CASSKDRERNSPLHF. In DNA form, the CDR3 reads TGTGCCAGCTCAAAGGACAGGGAGCGAAATTCACCCCTCCACTTT.

The J gene is TRBJ2-7, the V gene TRBV10-3; TRBD1 agrees at 9 bases. CDR1 is ENHRY, CDR2 SYGVKD, per germline. With V trimmed by 6 bases and J by 3 bases, 3 bases remained unmatched. This CDR3 region has 13 residues. The DNA for the CDR3 is TGTGCCATCAGGGGGGACAGGGACTACGAGCAGTACTTC. Translating gives CAIRGDRDYEQYF.

The genes are TRBV28 and TRBJ1-5; 7 bases agree with TRBD1. The V segment lost 6 bases and the J segment 5 bases; nucleotides outside the gene matches: 7. Per the germline V gene, CDR1 is MDHEN and CDR2 is SYDVKM. The CDR3 extends over 14 amino acids. The CDR3 here is CASSQGQAYQPQHF. For the CDR3, the DNA is TGTGCCAGCAGCCAAGGACAGGCCTATCAGCCCCAGCATTTT.

This chain links TRBV10-3 with TRBJ1-1; 8 nucleotides match TRBD1. V shed 11 bases, J shed 5 bases, and the junction held 7 bases outside the gene matches. The CDR3 has 12 amino acids. Germline CDR1 is ENHRY and CDR2 is SYGVKD. The CDR3 nucleotides read TGTGCCGGGTCAACAGGGGGGACTGAAGCTTTCTTT. It is translated as CAGSTGGTEAFF.

This rearrangement joins TRBV3-1 (or the pseudogene TRBV3-2) to TRBJ1-1, with 8 positions matching TRBD1. CDR1 is LGHDT and CDR2 is YNNKEL in the germline V gene (reference sequence). V was pared by 3 bases and J by 5 bases, with 5 bases of the junction left unmatched. The CDR3 consists of 14 residues. The CDR3 sequence is CASSHLTGETEAFF. The CDR3 DNA follows: TGTGCCAGCAGCCACTTGACAGGGGAGACTGAAGCTTTCTTT.

Only a few counts were recorded for this clone. The rearrangement uses TRBV5-4 and TRBJ1-4, with 7 bases fitting TRBD1. CDR1 is SGHNT and CDR2 is YYREEE in the germline V gene (reference sequence). J lost 4 bases, V lost 0 bases, and 12 bases had no gene match. This CDR3 is built from 18 residues. CDR3 loop: CASSLVVAGTAHNEKLFF. The CDR3 bases are TGTGCCAGCAGCTTGGTAGTCGCCGGGACAGCTCATAATGAAAAACTGTTTTTT.

The V gene is TRBV27, the J gene TRBJ2-5; unclear D gene. V was clipped by 4 bases and J by 1 base, with 4 bases between them. The CDR3 is 12 residues long. Germline CDR1 is MNHEY and CDR2 is SMNVEV (reference sequence). Here the CDR3 DNA reads TGTGCCAGCAGTTCCATCCAAGAGACCCAGTACTTC. As protein: CASSSIQETQYF.